Reported below is one T cell receptor (beta chain). The antigen is undetermined. From germline, CDR1 is MNHEY and CDR2 SVGEGT. This CDR3 has 12 residues. The authors prepared UMI-labeled TRB cDNA libraries by 5' RACE. TCRdb reprocessed the 5' RACE reads and keeps a single row for each CDR3 protein, giving no DNA. This table holds tens of thousands of distinct CDR3 sequences. The sample comes from a study of CXCR3-negative and CXCR3-positive naive CD8 T cells. General study points: CXCR3-positive naive cells had TRB CDR3s that were more hydrophobic than CXCR3-negative naive cells had.

Sequencing used naive CXCR3+ CD8+ T cells from blood. The subset here: CD45RO-CCR7+CD27+CD95- naive CD8+ T cells expressing CXCR3 (TNR3+). V gene TRBV6-2 or TRBV6-3 combines with J gene TRBJ1-5. The sequence derives from a human donor in good health. Some clones in this sample may be carry-over from other donors' samples. The CDR3 here is CASSYLLMPQHF.